Below, 24 T cell receptor beta chains from the same sample are listed, as sequenced in a study of T cells after posttransplantation cyclophosphamide. Busulfan-fludarabine conditioning, marrow transplant, and cyclophosphamide on days +3 and +4 were administered. The protocol was immunoSEQ multiplex PCR, while the TCRdb copy is restricted to in-frame clones and leaves out a portion. The sample lists around 18,000 clones, 77% seen once, with around 30% in the top ten. This specimen consisted of CD8+ T cells sorted from PBMCs, obtained approximately 2,000 days after a stem cell transplant with posttransplant cyclophosphamide. The receptors here all came from a female patient between 40 and 50 years old who received an allogeneic stem cell transplant from a related donor, was CMV-positive, and had no GVHD. Some T cells may be graft donor cells.

The chain couples TRBV6-6 to TRBJ1-5; 9 nucleotides line up with TRBD1. This CDR3 contains 14 residues. CDR1 and CDR2 from the germline V gene are MNHNY and SVGAGI (reference sequence). V shed 2 bases and J 5 bases; nucleotides not matched to a gene: 1. The chain's CDR3 is CASSYRQGDQPQHF. CDR3 DNA: TGTGCCAGCAGTTACCGACAGGGGGATCAGCCCCAGCATTTT.

The chain's CDR3 is CASSSKQGNTEAFF. The CDR3 region has the DNA TGCGCCAGCAGCTCGAAACAGGGGAACACTGAAGCTTTCTTT. This chain connects TRBV5-1 to TRBJ1-1; D perhaps matches TRBD1 (6 bases). Between the trimmed V and J ends, which lost 3 bases and 1 base, there was a span of 10 bases. CDR3 length: 14 amino acids. Germline CDR1 reads SGHRS; CDR2 reads YFSETQ.

The chain has TRBV21-1 and TRBJ2-7; the table assigns TRBD1, which was not confirmed against the DNA. TRBV21-1 is annotated as a pseudogene. CDR3 length equals 15 residues. CDR3 residues: CASSKEAGVPYEQYF. DNA of the CDR3: TGTGCCAGCAGCAAAGAGGCAGGTGTCCCCTACGAGCAGTACTTC.

V is TRBV2 and J is TRBJ1-4, with D possibly being TRBD1 (5 bases). CDR1 and CDR2 (germline): SNHLY, FYNNEI. V was clipped by 4 bases and J by 2 bases, with 20 bases between them. The CDR3 runs 18 residues. CDR3 loop: CASSGARVNGFTNEKLFF. CDR3 in DNA: TGTGCCAGCAGTGGGGCCAGGGTGAATGGTTTTACTAATGAAAAACTGTTTTTT.

The V gene is TRBV7-9, the J gene TRBJ2-5; 8 nucleotides align to TRBD2. The V segment lost 2 bases and the J segment 5 bases; nucleotides outside the gene matches: 7. This CDR3 is built from 15 residues. Per germline, CDR1 SEHNR and CDR2 FQNEAQ (reference sequence). The CDR3 DNA follows: TGTGCCAGCAGCTTATTACCTGGCGGGGGGGAGACCCAGTACTTC. Translation gives CASSLLPGGGETQYF.

The genes are TRBV4-2 and TRBJ2-5; TRBD2 agrees at 14 bases. The V gene's germline CDR1 is LGHNA and CDR2 YNFKEQ. Trimming cost V 3 bases and J 2 bases; bases outside gene matches: 5. The length of the CDR3 is 17 residues. Here the CDR3 reads CASSHPTSGGAQETQYF. CDR3 nucleotide sequence: TGTGCCAGCAGCCACCCGACTAGCGGGGGGGCACAAGAGACCCAGTACTTC.

The gene calls are TRBV29-1 and TRBJ1-2, with D unclear. V lost 5 bases to trimming and J lost 0 bases, with 22 bases between them. Germline V gene lookup returns CDR1 SQVTM and CDR2 ANQGSEA. CDR3 size: 17 residues. The CDR3 region is CSVLGGSQLSSNYGYTF. CDR3 DNA sequence: TGCAGCGTTTTAGGTGGGAGTCAGCTTTCCTCTAACTATGGCTACACCTTC.

The J gene is TRBJ2-1, the V gene TRBV11-2; 11 nucleotides align to TRBD2. Per the germline V gene, CDR1 is SGHAT and CDR2 is FQNNGV. V was clipped by 6 bases and J by 4 bases; unmatched bases: 11. The CDR3 runs 17 residues. The CDR3, as DNA: TGTGCCAGCAGAGGAGTAGCGGGGGGGCCTGGGTACAATGAGCAGTTCTTC. Translated: CASRGVAGGPGYNEQFF. The full variable domain, completed using reference TRBV11-2 and TRBJ2-1, is EAGVAQSPRYKIIEKRQSVAFWCNPISGHATLYWYQQILGQGPKLLIQFQNNGVVDDSQLPKDRFSAERLKGVDSTLKIQPAKLEDSAVYLCASRGVAGGPGYNEQFFGPGTRLTVL.

The gene calls are TRBV10-3 and TRBJ2-7; D might be TRBD1 (6 bases). CDR3 length: 14 residues. With 10 bases removed from V and 1 base from J, the gap between germline ends came to 17 bases. Germline V CDR1 and CDR2: ENHRY, SYGVKD. The CDR3: CATFEDRTSYEQYF. The DNA of the CDR3 is TGTGCCACCTTCGAGGACAGAACGTCCTACGAGCAGTACTTC.

J is TRBJ2-2 and V is TRBV4-3, with 7 bases matching TRBD1. Unmatched junction bases numbered 5, after V lost 0 bases and J lost 7 bases. This CDR3 region has 15 residues. The germline V gene has CDR1 LGHNA and CDR2 YSLEER. This CDR3 reads CASSQDEGAGGELFF. CDR3 sequence (DNA): TGCGCCAGCAGCCAAGATGAGGGGGCGGGCGGGGAGCTGTTTTTT.

V gene TRBV27 combines with J gene TRBJ2-1, with D unclear. This CDR3 region has 12 residues. In germline, CDR1 is MNHEY, CDR2 SMNVEV (reference sequence). V was clipped by 4 bases and J by 2 bases, with 3 bases between them. DNA for the CDR3: TGTGCCAGCAGTTCTCCCTACAATGAGCAGTTCTTC. Translated: CASSSPYNEQFF.

This clone was seen once. The chain combines TRBV10-3 with TRBJ2-3; 10 bases are shared with TRBD2. CDR3 size: 16 residues. The ends lost 4 bases at V and 0 bases at J; junction bases unmatched: 4. Germline V gene lookup returns CDR1 ENHRY and CDR2 SYGVKD. CDR3 loop: CAISALAGTSTDTQYF. CDR3 in DNA: TGTGCCATCAGTGCACTAGCGGGGACCAGCACAGATACGCAGTATTTT.

This clone has only a few counts. The chain is built from TRBV19 and TRBJ2-7, with a weak D call TRBD2 (7 bases). Germline CDR1 and CDR2: LNHDA and SQIVND (reference sequence). The V gene lost 4 bases and the J gene lost 3 bases, with 16 bases spanning the gap. This CDR3 is built from 15 residues. The CDR3 coding sequence is TGTGCCAGTAGTACCTACGGGGGGCCCCTCTACGAGCAGTACTTC. It encodes CASSTYGGPLYEQYF.

The gene calls are TRBV19 and TRBJ1-2; D gene ambiguous. This CDR3 spans 12 amino acids. The V gene's germline CDR1 is LNHDA and CDR2 SQIVND (reference sequence). V shed 1 base and J shed 8 bases, with 8 bases lying between them. CDR3 in amino acids: CASSIATSGYTF. In DNA, the CDR3 is TGTGCCAGTAGTATAGCAACTTCGGGCTACACCTTC.

V gene TRBV2 combines with J gene TRBJ1-5; D possibly corresponds to TRBD1 (5 bases). Germline V CDR1 and CDR2: SNHLY, FYNNEI. V lost 1 base and J lost 10, with 20 bases in between. The CDR3 totals 16 residues. CDR3 amino acids: CASSEVRGMNGAPQHF. As DNA, the CDR3 is TGTGCCAGCAGTGAAGTTAGGGGCATGAACGGAGCTCCCCAGCATTTT.

The gene calls are TRBV25-1 and TRBJ1-1, with TRBD1 as a possible D gene (5 bases). Germline CDR1 and CDR2: MGHDK and SYGVNS. Trimming took 1 base from V and 1 from J, leaving 7 bases between them. The CDR3 is made up of 14 amino acids. CDR3 coding DNA: TGTGCCAGCAGTGAATTCGGGGGGAACACTGAAGCTTTCTTT. It codes for CASSEFGGNTEAFF.

The chain carries TRBV7-9 and TRBJ2-1; weak D call: TRBD2 (6 bases). V was cut by 5 bases and J by 7 bases, with 18 bases left in between. The germline gives CDR1 SEHNR, CDR2 FQNEAQ (reference sequence). CDR3 size: 15 residues. CDR3 amino acids: CASSPGTDYSNEQFF. The CDR3 DNA sequence: TGTGCCAGCAGCCCGGGGACTGATTATTCAAATGAGCAGTTCTTC.

The table lists this clone with a count of one. The V call is TRBV7-2, the J call TRBJ2-7; tentative D call: TRBD1 (5 bases). The CDR3 extends over 13 amino acids. V was pared by 4 bases and J by 6 bases, with 13 bases between. Looked up from germline, CDR1 is SGHTA and CDR2 is FQGNSA. CDR3 bases: TGTGCCAGCAGCTCGGGTGGGGCCGGCGAGCAGTACTTC. Translation: CASSSGGAGEQYF.

This chain joins TRBV5-6 and TRBJ2-7, with TRBD1 as a possible D gene (5 bases). This CDR3 region has 17 residues. Trimming took off 4 bases at V and 3 bases at J, with 23 bases between the two ends. Germline V lookup: CDR1 SGHDT, CDR2 YYEEEE. The CDR3 DNA sequence: TGTGCCAGCAGCCAAGACCTGCCTCAGGGCCCCCACTACGAGCAGTACTTC. Its protein is CASSQDLPQGPHYEQYF.

This chain joins TRBV18 and TRBJ2-7, with D possibly TRBD2 on 5 matching bases. The germline gives CDR1 KGHSH, CDR2 LQKENI. V gave up 0 bases and J gave up 3 bases, with 15 bases separating them. The CDR3 spans 16 residues. The DNA of the CDR3 is TGTGCCAGCTCACCACCCCTGTCCCACGGGGACTACGAGCAGTACTTC. The encoded protein is CASSPPLSHGDYEQYF.

The V call is TRBV7-3, the J call TRBJ1-1, with D tentatively TRBD1 (6 bases). The CDR3 is made up of 15 amino acids. Germline CDR1 SGHTA, CDR2 FQGTGA. Between the trimmed V and J ends, which lost 5 bases and 0 bases, there was a span of 13 bases. DNA for the CDR3: TGTGCCAGCAGCCCCGGGGGGGCCTTGAACACTGAAGCTTTCTTT. Protein: CASSPGGALNTEAFF.

The chain has TRBV7-9 and TRBJ2-5; perhaps TRBD2 as D (5 bases). The better agreement between TRBJ2-7 and the DNA end casts doubt on the J call. This CDR3 contains 14 residues. The germline V gene encodes CDR1 SEHNR and CDR2 FQNEAQ (reference sequence). For the CDR3, the DNA is TGTGCCAGCAGCTTAGCCGTGATCGGGAACGAGCAGTACTTC. It yields the protein CASSLAVIGNEQYF.

This rearrangement joins TRBV5-1 to TRBJ2-3; D possibly corresponds to TRBD2 (5 bases). The CDR3 length is 15 residues. Germline values: CDR1 SGHRS, CDR2 YFSETQ. Trimming took off 1 base at V and 1 base at J, with 10 bases between the two ends. The CDR3 coding sequence is TGCGCCAGCAGCTTGTTTCAGGAGGGCACAGATACGCAGTATTTT. It specifies CASSLFQEGTDTQYF.

The CDR3 bases are TGCGCCAGCAGCCAAGATCTGGGCAGGGTGGGAGAGACCCAGTACTTC. It is translated as CASSQDLGRVGETQYF. This rearrangement joins TRBV4-1 to TRBJ2-5; D perhaps matches TRBD1 (5 bases). V dropped 0 bases and J dropped 4 bases, with 15 bases sitting between them. The V gene's germline CDR1 is MGHRA and CDR2 YSYEKL. The CDR3 covers 16 residues.